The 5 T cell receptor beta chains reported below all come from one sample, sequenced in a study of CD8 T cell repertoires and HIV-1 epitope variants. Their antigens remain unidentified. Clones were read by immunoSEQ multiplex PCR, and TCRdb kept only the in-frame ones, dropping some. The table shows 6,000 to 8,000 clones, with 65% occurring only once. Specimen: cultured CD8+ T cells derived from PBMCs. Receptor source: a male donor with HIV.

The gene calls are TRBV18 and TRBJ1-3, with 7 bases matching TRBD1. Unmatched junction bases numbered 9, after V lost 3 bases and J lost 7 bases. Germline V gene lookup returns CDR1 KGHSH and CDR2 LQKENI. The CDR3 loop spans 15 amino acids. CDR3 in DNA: TGTGCCAGCTCACCTCGGGACAGTCGAGAGAACACCATATATTTT. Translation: CASSPRDSRENTIYF.

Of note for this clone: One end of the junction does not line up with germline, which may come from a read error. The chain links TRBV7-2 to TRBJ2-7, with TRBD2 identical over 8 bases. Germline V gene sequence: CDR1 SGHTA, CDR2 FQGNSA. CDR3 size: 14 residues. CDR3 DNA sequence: TGTGCCAGCAGCGCGGGACTAGGTTCCTCCGAGCAGTACTTC. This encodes CASSAGLGSSEQYF.

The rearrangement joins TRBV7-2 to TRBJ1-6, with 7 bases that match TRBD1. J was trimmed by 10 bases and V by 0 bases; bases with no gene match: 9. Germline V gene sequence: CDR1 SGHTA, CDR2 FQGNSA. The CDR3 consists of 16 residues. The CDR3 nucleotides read TGTGCCAGCAGCTTAGCGGGAGGGGGCTCGCGCTCACCCCTCCACTTT. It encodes CASSLAGGGSRSPLHF.

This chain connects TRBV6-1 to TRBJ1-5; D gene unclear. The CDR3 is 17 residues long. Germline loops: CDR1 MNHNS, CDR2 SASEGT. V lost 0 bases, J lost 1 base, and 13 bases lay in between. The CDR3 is CASSEARVPGSNQPQHF. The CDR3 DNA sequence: TGTGCCAGCAGTGAAGCGCGGGTCCCCGGGAGCAATCAGCCCCAGCATTTT.

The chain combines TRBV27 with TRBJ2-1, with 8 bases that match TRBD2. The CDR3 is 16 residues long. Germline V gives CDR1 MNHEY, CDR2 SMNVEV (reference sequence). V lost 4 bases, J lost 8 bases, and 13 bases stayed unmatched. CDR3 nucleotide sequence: TGTGCCAGCAGTTCCCCCTTGGGGACTAGATTCTATGAGCAGTTCTTC. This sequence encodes CASSSPLGTRFYEQFF.